The rows below give T cell receptor beta chains drawn from one sample of a study of Ad26.COV2.S vaccination and SARS-CoV-2 variants. Method: immunoSEQ multiplex PCR; TCRdb's copy keeps in-frame clones and lacks some. The sample holds some 320,000 clones, around 84% seen once. Sequenced here: peripheral blood, sampled in a trial of Ad26.COV2.S vaccine versus placebo. These receptors originate from a person between 18 and 65 years old who received the Ad26.COV2.S COVID-19 vaccine or a placebo. The CDR3 runs from the conserved cysteine through the conserved F or W.

j_call v_call cdr3_aa
TRBJ2-2 TRBV24-1 CATSDSSPGQLTGELFF
TRBJ2-4 TRBV4-1 CASSQQALEAKNIQYF
TRBJ2-6 TRBV12-2 CASRLALGGTGTSGANVLTF
TRBJ1-4 TRBV7-2 CASSLDVGPNEKLFF
TRBJ1-1 TRBV5-4 CASSQGQQNTEAFF
TRBJ1-1 TRBV5-6 CASSPLTGGNTEAFF
TRBJ2-7 TRBV7-6 CASSPTGNRGFEQYF
TRBJ2-5 TRBV4-1 CASSQRGTSSIETQYF
TRBJ1-2 TRBV7-2 CASSLQGARGYTF
TRBJ2-3 TRBV7-2 CASSLFPAGTSGPTDTQYF
TRBJ2-3 TRBV3-1/TRBV3-2 CASSLLAGLAGDPDTQYF
TRBJ1-1 TRBV27 CASSLRDRATEAFF
TRBJ2-5 TRBV5-1 CASSLGDRVAGETQYF
TRBJ2-5 TRBV23-1 CASLGTGYEETQYF
TRBJ1-2 TRBV12-5 CASGSTQVNYGYTF
TRBJ1-2 TRBV19 CASSMPSDRGFYGYTF